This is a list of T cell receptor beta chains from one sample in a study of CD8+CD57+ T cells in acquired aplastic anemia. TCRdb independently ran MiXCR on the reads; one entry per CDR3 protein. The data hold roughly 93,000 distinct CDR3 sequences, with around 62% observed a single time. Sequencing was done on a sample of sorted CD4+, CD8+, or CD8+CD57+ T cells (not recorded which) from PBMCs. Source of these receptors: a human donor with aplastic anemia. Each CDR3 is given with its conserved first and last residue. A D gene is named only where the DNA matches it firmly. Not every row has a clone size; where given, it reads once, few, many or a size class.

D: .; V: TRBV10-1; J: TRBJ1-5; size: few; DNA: TGCGCCAGCAGTGACGGGGGTGCGCCCCAGCATTTT; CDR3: CASSDGGAPQHF
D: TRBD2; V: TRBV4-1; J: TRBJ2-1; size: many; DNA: TGCGCCAGCAGCCACGGACTAGCGGGGGCCTCCTACAATGAGCAGTTCTTC; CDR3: CASSHGLAGASYNEQFF
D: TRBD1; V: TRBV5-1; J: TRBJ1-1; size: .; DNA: TGCGCCAGCAGCATGGGACAGGGGAACACTGAAGCTTTCTTT; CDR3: CASSMGQGNTEAFF
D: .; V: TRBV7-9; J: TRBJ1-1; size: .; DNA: TGCGCCAGCAGAAGAGGAGGGAACACTGAAGCTTTCTTT; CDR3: CASRRGGNTEAFF
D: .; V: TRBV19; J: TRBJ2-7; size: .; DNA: TGTGCCAGTAGGCCAGGCGTCGGCTACGAGCAGTACTTC; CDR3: CASRPGVGYEQYF
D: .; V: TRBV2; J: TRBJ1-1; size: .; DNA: TGTGCCAGCAGTGTCGGAGGGACGAACACTGAAGCTTTCTTT; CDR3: CASSVGGTNTEAFF
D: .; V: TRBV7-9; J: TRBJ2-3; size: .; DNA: TGTGCCAGCAGCTTAGCTTCGCCTCCGGGTACGCAGTATTTT; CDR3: CASSLASPPGTQYF
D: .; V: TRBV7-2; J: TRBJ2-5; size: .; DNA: TGTGCCAGCAGCTTAGGGGCGTACGAGACCCAGTACTTC; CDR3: CASSLGAYETQYF
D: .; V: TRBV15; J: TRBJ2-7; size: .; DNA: TGTGCCACCAGCCCAGGCGCGTACGAGCAGTACTTC; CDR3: CATSPGAYEQYF
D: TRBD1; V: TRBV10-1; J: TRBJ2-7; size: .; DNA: TGCGCCAGCAGTGAGGCGACAGGGTTAGTTGAGCAGTACTTC; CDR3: CASSEATGLVEQYF
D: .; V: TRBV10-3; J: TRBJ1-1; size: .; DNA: TGTGCCATCAGGTCAGGGGTCGGGAACACTGGAGCTTTCTTT; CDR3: CAIRSGVGNTGAFF
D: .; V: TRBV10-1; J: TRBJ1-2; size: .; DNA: TGCGCCAGCAGTGAGTCGCTGGGGCATCATGGCTACACCTTC; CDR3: CASSESLGHHGYTF
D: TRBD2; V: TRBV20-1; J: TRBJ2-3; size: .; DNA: TGCAGTGCTAGAGATACTGGCGGGGGGGGCCCAGATACGCAGTATTTT; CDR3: CSARDTGGGGPDTQYF
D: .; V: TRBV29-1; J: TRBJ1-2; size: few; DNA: TGCAGCGTTGGGACGTCAGGCTATGGCTACACCTTC; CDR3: CSVGTSGYGYTF
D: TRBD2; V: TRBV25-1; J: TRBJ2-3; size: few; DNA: TGTGCCAGCAGAGAAGCGGGGAGCACAGATACGCAGTATTTT; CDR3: CASREAGSTDTQYF
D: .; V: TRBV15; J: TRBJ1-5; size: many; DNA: TGTGCCACCAGCAGATTACAGGGAGGACAGCCCCAGCATTTT; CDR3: CATSRLQGGQPQHF
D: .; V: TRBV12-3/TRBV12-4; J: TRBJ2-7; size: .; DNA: TGTGCCAGCAGTTCTACGGGACTGCCGGCCTACGAGCAGTACTTC; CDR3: CASSSTGLPAYEQYF
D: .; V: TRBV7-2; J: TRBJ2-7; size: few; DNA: TGTGCCAGCAGCTTAGCCAGGGGGGACGAGCAGTACTTC; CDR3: CASSLARGDEQYF
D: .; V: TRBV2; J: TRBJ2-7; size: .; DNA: TGTGCCACCCGACAGAGTACGACCTACGAGCAGTACTTC; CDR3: CATRQSTTYEQYF
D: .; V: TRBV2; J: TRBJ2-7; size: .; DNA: TGTGCCAGCAGTGATCGAACTAGCAGAGCCTACGAGCAGTACTTC; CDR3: CASSDRTSRAYEQYF
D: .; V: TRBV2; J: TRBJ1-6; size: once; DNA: TGTGCCAGCCAAATGACAGCGAGGGGTAATTCACCCCTCCACTTT; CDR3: CASQMTARGNSPLHF
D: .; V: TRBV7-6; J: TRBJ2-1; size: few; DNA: TGTGCCAGCAGCCCCGACGCAGGCACGAATGAGCAGTTCTTC; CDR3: CASSPDAGTNEQFF
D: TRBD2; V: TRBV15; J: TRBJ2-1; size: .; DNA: TGTGCCACCAGCAGAAAAACTAGCGGGGATTACAATGAGCAGTTCTTC; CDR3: CATSRKTSGDYNEQFF
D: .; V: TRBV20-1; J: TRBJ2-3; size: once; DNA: TGCAGTGCGAACGGGCTGAACACAGATACGCAGTATTTT; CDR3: CSANGLNTDTQYF
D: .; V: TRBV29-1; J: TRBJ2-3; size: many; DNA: TGCAGCGCTGGCAAGCGGGGCGGCAGGGGTGAGACAGATACGCAGTATTTT; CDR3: CSAGKRGGRGETDTQYF
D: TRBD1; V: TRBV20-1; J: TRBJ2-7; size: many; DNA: TGCAGTGCTAGAGGGGTCACAGGGACAGGGGAGGGGTACGAGCAGTACTTC; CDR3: CSARGVTGTGEGYEQYF
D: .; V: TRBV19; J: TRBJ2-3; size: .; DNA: TGTGTCAGTAGTGGTAGAAGCACAGATACGCAGTATTTT; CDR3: CVSSGRSTDTQYF
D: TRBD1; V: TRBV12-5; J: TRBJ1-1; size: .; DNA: TGTGCTAGTGGTTCGGGACAGCCAAACACTGAAGCTTTCTTT; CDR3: CASGSGQPNTEAFF
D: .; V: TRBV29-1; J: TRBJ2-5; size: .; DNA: TGCAGCGTTGAGCGGGACAAGCGGAGTAACTTC; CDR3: CSVERDKRSNF
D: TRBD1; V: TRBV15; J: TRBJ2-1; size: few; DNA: TGTGCCACCAGCAGATCGACAGGGGGTTACAATGAGCAGTTCTTC; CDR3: CATSRSTGGYNEQFF
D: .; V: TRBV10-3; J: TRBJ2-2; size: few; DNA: TGTGCCATCAGACCTAAGAGTACCGGGGAGCTGTTTTTT; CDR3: CAIRPKSTGELFF
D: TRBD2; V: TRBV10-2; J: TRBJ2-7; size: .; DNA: TGCGCCAGCTTAGTTCCTAGCGGGAACTCCTACGAGCAGTACTTC; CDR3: CASLVPSGNSYEQYF
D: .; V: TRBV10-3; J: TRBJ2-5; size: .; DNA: TGTGCCATCAGTGAGTCGTTAGGAAAGGGCAGGGGAGGAGAGACCCAGTACTTC; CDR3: CAISESLGKGRGGETQYF
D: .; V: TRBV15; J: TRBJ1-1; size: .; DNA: TGTGCCACCAGCAGAGATAACGGGAGGGGTGAAGCTTTCTTT; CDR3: CATSRDNGRGEAFF
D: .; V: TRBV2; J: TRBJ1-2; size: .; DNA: TGTGCCAGCAGTGAAGAAGGGCCTTACACCTTC; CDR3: CASSEEGPYTF
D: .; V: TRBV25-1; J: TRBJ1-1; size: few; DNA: TGTGCCAGCAGTGCCCCTTGGGGCAGGACCTACGGTGAAGCTTTCTTT; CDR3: CASSAPWGRTYGEAFF
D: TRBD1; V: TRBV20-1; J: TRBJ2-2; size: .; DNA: TGCAGTGCTAGAGACCCAAGGACAGGGAGGAGCGGGGAGCTGTTTTTT; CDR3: CSARDPRTGRSGELFF
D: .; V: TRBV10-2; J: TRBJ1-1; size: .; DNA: TGCGCCAGCGCCGGTGGCGGGAAGAACACTGAAGCTTTCTTT; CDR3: CASAGGGKNTEAFF
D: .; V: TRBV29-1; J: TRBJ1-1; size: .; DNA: TGCAGCGCCGGAGGCGGGTTAGGCTACACTGAAGCTTTCTTT; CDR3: CSAGGGLGYTEAFF
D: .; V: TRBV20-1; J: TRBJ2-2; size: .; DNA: TGCAGTGCCGACGTGCAGGAGCGGAACACCGGGGAGCTGTTTTTT; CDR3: CSADVQERNTGELFF
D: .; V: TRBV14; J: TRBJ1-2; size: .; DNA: TGTGCCAGCAGCCAAGTAATCCTTGGGGATGGCTACACCTTC; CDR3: CASSQVILGDGYTF
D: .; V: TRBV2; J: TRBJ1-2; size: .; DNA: TGTGCCAGCAGCCCCCAGGGATCCTACTATGGCTACACCTTC; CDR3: CASSPQGSYYGYTF
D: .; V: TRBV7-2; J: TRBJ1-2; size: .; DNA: TGTGCCAGCAGCCCCAACGTCCGGGGCTACACCTTC; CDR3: CASSPNVRGYTF
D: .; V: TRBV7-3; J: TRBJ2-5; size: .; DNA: TGTGCCAGCAGCCCGCAAGGGGGGCCGGGAGAGACCCAGTACTTC; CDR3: CASSPQGGPGETQYF
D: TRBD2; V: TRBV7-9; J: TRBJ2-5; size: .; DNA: TGTGCCAGCAGCTTCTCTAGCGGGGTCCAAGAGACCCAGTACTTC; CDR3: CASSFSSGVQETQYF
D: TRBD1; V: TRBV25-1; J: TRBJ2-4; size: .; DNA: TGTGCCAGCAGTGATGCAGGGGGAAGCCAAAACATTCAGTACTTC; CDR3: CASSDAGGSQNIQYF
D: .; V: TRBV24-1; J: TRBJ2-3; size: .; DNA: TGTGCCACCAGTGGGGCTAGCGACCTCTGGCAGTATTTT; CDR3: CATSGASDLWQYF
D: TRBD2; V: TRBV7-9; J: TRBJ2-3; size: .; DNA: TGTGCCAGCAACCCCCTAGCGGGAGGGGACACGCAGTATTTT; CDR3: CASNPLAGGDTQYF
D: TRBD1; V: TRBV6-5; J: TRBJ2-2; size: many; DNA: TGTGCCAGCGCTACAGGGGTAGGCGGGGAGCTGTTTTTT; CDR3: CASATGVGGELFF
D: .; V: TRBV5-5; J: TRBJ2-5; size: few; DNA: TGTGCCAGCAGCTTGGAGGGGCGGCAGGAGACCCAGTACTTC; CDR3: CASSLEGRQETQYF
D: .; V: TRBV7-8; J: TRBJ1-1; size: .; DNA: TGTGCCAGCAGCTATGGGGGTTTAGCTTTCTTT; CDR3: CASSYGGLAFF
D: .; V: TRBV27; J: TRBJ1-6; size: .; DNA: TGTGCCAGCAGTTTATCCTATAATTCACCCCTCCACTTT; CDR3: CASSLSYNSPLHF
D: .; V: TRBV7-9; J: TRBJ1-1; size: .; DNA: TGTGCCAGCAGCTCCGGACCTGAAGCTTTCTTT; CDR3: CASSSGPEAFF
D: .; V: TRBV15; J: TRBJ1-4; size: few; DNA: TGTGCCACCAGCAGAGGGCCAGAGGAAAAACTGTTTTTT; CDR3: CATSRGPEEKLFF